This T cell receptor beta chain comes out of a study of human versus mouse CDR3 diversity and MHC coevolution. Findings and limits, study-wide: Clonal inequality was lowest in most of the three human donors.

Germline CDR1 SGHTA, CDR2 FQGTGA. CDR3 length: 15 amino acids. V was clipped by 5 bases and J by 5 bases; unmatched bases: 8. Concerning this clone itself: Its antigen remains unknown.

Using immunoSEQ multiplex PCR, the repertoire was profiled, and TCRdb retains in-frame clones only, with some absent. The sample contains about 81,000 clones, 85% to 95% of which appear only once. The gene calls are TRBV7-3 and TRBJ2-1, with TRBD2 identical over 8 bases. The sequence came from a person between 25 and 69 years old in good health. The material sequenced was naive CD4+ T cells from blood. Subset specified: CD45RO-negative CD62L-positive naive CD4 T cells. Here the CDR3 DNA reads TGTGCCAGCAGCCCTCAGACTAGCGCCAACAATGAGCAGTTCTTC. Translating it yields CASSPQTSANNEQFF.